This TCR beta chain was identified during a study of T-cell reconstitution after alpha-beta-depleted transplantation in children. General study findings and limits: There were some patients whose high TCRbeta diversity at day 60 came from surviving recipient T cells and thymic progenitors. By one year post-transplant, T-cell counts and diversity largely arose from T cells that were newly produced. After transplant, at about two months, alpha-beta T cells were reportedly derived from several hundred expanded graft clones.

Per the germline V gene, CDR1 is KGHSH and CDR2 is LQKENI. CDR3 size: 16 residues. V was shortened by 2 bases and J by 4 bases, with 15 bases between the two germline ends. The authors prepared the TCRbeta library with unique molecular identifiers. TCRdb reanalysed the PCR reads using MiXCR and keeps one entry per CDR3 protein. This table has 670,000 or so distinct CDR3 sequences, about an eighth appearing once. As to this clonotype: Antigen: not known.

This sequence joins TRBV18 and TRBJ2-1; unclear D gene. The source was PBMCs, collected before TCRalphabeta/CD19-depleted stem cell transplant. This clonotype originated in a girl aged 2 to 9 with congenital amegakaryocytic thrombocytopenia, due to receive a stem cell transplant. The CDR3 here is CASSPAVVYAYNEQFF. CDR3 in DNA: TGTGCCAGCTCACCAGCGGTTGTGTATGCATACAATGAGCAGTTCTTC.